The text below deals with one T cell receptor beta chain. Data came from immunoSEQ multiplex PCR; TCRdb stores just in-frame clones and leaves some out. The repertoire includes about 130,000 clones, roughly 90% of them detected once, and 2.1% sits in the top ten. The record originates from a study of control samples from healthy donors and cancer patients. Sequenced input: blood. The sequence was obtained from a woman in her forties or fifties in good health.

The CDR3 protein is CASSSSSRGDTQYF. Here the CDR3 DNA reads TGTGCCAGCAGCTCCTCTAGTCGAGGAGATACGCAGTATTTT. The chain combines TRBV11-2 with TRBJ2-3; D is ambiguous. CDR3 length equals 14 residues. The V gene's germline CDR1 is SGHAT and CDR2 FQNNGV. The V end lost 4 bases, the J end lost 5 bases, and 13 bases lay between the germline ends.